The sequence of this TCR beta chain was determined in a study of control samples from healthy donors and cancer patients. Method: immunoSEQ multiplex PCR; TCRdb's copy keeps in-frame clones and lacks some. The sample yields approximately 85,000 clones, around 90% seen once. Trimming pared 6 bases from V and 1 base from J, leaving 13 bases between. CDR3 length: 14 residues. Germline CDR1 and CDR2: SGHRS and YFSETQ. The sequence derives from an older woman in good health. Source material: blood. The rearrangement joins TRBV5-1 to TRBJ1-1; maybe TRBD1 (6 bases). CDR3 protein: CASKGDISNTEAFF. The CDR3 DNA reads TGCGCCAGCAAGGGGGACATTTCGAACACTGAAGCTTTCTTT.